These T cell receptor beta chains were read from a single sample in a study of siplizumab effects on memory and regulatory T cells. Sequencing was performed with immunoSEQ multiplex PCR; in TCRdb, only in-frame clones are kept and a portion is missing. The sample consists of over 35,000 clones, more than 80% of them appearing once. The sample was naive CD4+ T cells sorted from blood. The origin of the receptors is a human donor in good health. Both conserved end residues are part of each CDR3. D genes are given only for firm matches. Clone sizes are given selectively: once, few, many, or a class where the clone is expanded.

>few|13|TRBJ1-2|-|TRBV6-4
TGTGCCAGCAGTGAAGGGATTAACTATGGCTACACCTTC
CASSEGINYGYTF
>-|16|TRBJ1-4|TRBD1|TRBV5-1
TGCGCCAGCAGCCCCCGGACAGGGTCAACTAATGAAAAACTGTTTTTT
CASSPRTGSTNEKLFF
>-|10|TRBJ2-5|-|TRBV7-9
TGTGCCAGCAGAAGGGAGACCCAGTACTTC
CASRRETQYF
>-|14|TRBJ2-5|TRBD1|TRBV15
TGTGCCACCAGCCATGACAGGGGCCAAGAGACCCAGTACTTC
CATSHDRGQETQYF
>-|16|TRBJ2-7|TRBD1|TRBV4-2
TGTGCCAGCAGCCAAGATCGAGGGACAGGGGATTACGAGCAGTACTTC
CASSQDRGTGDYEQYF
>few|13|TRBJ1-5|-|TRBV18
TGTGCCAGCTCACCATCCCTCAATCAGCCCCAGCATTTT
CASSPSLNQPQHF
>-|12|TRBJ2-7|-|TRBV2
TGTGCCAGCAGTGACGGCCCCTACGAGCAGTACTTC
CASSDGPYEQYF
>-|17|TRBJ2-2|TRBD1|TRBV5-4
TGTGCCAGCAGCTTTTCTCCCGACAGGGCTCGCACCGGGGAGCTGTTTTTT
CASSFSPDRARTGELFF
>-|14|TRBJ1-2|TRBD1|TRBV6-5
TGTGCCAGCAGTTACTCGACAGGGATCTATGGCTACACCTTC
CASSYSTGIYGYTF
>-|16|TRBJ2-1|TRBD1|TRBV14
TGTGCCAGCACCCTAGGAAGGGGGCCCAAGGGATATGAGCAGTTCTTC
CASTLGRGPKGYEQFF
>-|15|TRBJ2-7|TRBD2|TRBV6-5
TGTGCCAGCAGGCGGACTAGCGGCCTCTCCTACGAGCAGTACTTC
CASRRTSGLSYEQYF
>few|13|TRBJ1-5|-|TRBV11-2
TGTGCCAGCAGCTTGCGGGAAAATCAGCCCCAGCATTTT
CASSLRENQPQHF
>-|15|TRBJ2-7|-|TRBV5-6
TGTGCCAGCAGCTTGCGGCTAGCGATTGCCTACGAGCAGTACTTC
CASSLRLAIAYEQYF
>-|12|TRBJ1-1|TRBD1|TRBV6-5
TGTGCCAGCAGTTACCTCCAGGGGGCGGCTTTCTTT
CASSYLQGAAFF
>-|13|TRBJ2-7|-|TRBV7-6
TGTGCCAGCAGCTTAGCGAGGAGGGTCGAGCAGTACTTC
CASSLARRVEQYF
>-|12|TRBJ1-1|-|TRBV5-1
TGCGCCAGCAGCACGGGGGACACTGAAGCTTTCTTT
CASSTGDTEAFF
>-|14|TRBJ1-1|-|TRBV6-6
TGTGCCAGCAGGTCTCACGGGACTGCTCCGGAAGCTTTCTTT
CASRSHGTAPEAFF
>-|16|TRBJ2-5|TRBD2|TRBV30
TGTGCCTGGAGTGTCAGTAGCGGGACGTACCAAGAGACCCAGTACTTC
CAWSVSSGTYQETQYF